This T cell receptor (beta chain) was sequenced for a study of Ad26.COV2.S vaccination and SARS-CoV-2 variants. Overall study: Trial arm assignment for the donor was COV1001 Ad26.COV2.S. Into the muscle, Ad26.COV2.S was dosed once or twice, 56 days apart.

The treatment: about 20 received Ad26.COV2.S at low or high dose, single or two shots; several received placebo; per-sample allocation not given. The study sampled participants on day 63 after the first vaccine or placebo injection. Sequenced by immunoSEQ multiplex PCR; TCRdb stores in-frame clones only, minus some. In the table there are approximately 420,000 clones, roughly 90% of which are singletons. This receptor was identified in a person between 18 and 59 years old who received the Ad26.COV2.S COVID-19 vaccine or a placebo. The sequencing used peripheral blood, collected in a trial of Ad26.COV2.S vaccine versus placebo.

The CDR3: CAWTSGGASSANEKLFF. CDR3 bases: TGTGCCTGGACCTCCGGCGGGGCTTCTTCAGCTAATGAAAAACTGTTTTTT. The V and J genes are TRBV30 and TRBJ1-4; D perhaps matches TRBD1 (5 bases). This CDR3 has 17 residues. V lost 4 bases to trimming and J lost 3 bases, with 21 bases between them. Germline V gene lookup returns CDR1 GTSNPN and CDR2 SVGIG (reference sequence).